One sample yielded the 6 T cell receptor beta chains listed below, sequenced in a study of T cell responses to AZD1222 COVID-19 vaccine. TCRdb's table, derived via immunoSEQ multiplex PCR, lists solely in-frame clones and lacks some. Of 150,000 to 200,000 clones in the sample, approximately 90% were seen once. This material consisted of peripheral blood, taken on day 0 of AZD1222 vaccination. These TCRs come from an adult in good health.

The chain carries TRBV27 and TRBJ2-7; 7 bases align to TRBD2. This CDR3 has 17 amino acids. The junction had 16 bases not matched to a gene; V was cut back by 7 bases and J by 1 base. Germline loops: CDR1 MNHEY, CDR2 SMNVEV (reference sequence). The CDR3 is CASNIIGRGGRSYEQYF. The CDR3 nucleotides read TGTGCCAGCAACATTATCGGGCGGGGAGGGAGGTCCTACGAGCAGTACTTC.

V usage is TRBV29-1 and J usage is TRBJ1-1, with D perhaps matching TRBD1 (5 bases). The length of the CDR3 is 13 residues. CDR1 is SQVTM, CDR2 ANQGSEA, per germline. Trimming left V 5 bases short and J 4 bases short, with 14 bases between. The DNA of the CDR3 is TGCAGCGTTTCGCGGGGACGGGTCACTGAAGCTTTCTTT. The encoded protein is CSVSRGRVTEAFF.

The CDR3 bases are TGCAGCGTTGAACCAGGGATCGGCTATGGCTACACCTTC. Translation: CSVEPGIGYGYTF. The gene calls are TRBV29-1 and TRBJ1-2; tentatively, D is TRBD1 (5 bases). CDR1 is SQVTM and CDR2 is ANQGSEA in the germline V gene. The length of the CDR3 is 13 residues. Deletions cut 2 bases from V and 4 bases from J, with 11 bases between.

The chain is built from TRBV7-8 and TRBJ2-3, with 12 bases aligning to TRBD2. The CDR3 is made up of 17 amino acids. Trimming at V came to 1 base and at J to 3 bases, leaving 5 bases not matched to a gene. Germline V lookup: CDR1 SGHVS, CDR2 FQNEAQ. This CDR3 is CASSLVLAGGPTDTQYF. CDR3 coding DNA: TGTGCCAGCAGCTTAGTCCTAGCGGGAGGGCCAACAGATACGCAGTATTTT.

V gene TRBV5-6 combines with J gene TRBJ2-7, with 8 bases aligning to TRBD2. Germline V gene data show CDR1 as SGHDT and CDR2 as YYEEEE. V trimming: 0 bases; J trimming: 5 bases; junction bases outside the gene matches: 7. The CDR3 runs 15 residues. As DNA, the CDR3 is TGTGCCAGCAGCTTGGGGAGCGGGAGTGCGAACGAGCAGTACTTC. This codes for CASSLGSGSANEQYF.

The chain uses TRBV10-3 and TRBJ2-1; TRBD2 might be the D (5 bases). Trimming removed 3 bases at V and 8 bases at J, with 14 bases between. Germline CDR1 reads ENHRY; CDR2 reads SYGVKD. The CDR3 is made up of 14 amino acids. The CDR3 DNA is TGTGCCATCAGTGATCGGGGAATAATCGATGAGCAGTTCTTC. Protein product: CAISDRGIIDEQFF.